This T cell receptor beta chain was recovered during a study of T-cell reconstitution after alpha-beta-depleted transplantation in children. Study-wide points: It was reported that alpha-beta T cells came from several hundred expanded graft clones (about two months after transplant).

Concerning this clonotype: Its antigen remains unidentified.

A TCRbeta library incorporating unique molecular identifiers was prepared. TCRdb reprocessed the PCR reads via MiXCR and lists one record per CDR3 protein. This sample has 500,000 to 750,000 distinct CDR3 sequences, with about a quarter found just once. The sequence was collected from a boy younger than two with Wiskott-Aldrich syndrome, due to receive a stem cell transplant. The sample in question was PBMCs, obtained before TCRalphabeta/CD19-depleted stem cell transplant.

The CDR3 reads CASSRSSDRVYNEQFF. The CDR3, as DNA: TGTGCCAGCAGCCGATCCAGCGACAGGGTCTACAATGAGCAGTTCTTC. The J gene is TRBJ2-1, the V gene TRBV4-2; 7 bases line up with TRBD1. With V trimmed by 4 bases and J by 3 bases, 9 bases remained unmatched. Germline-derived CDR1 and CDR2 are LGHNA and YNFKEQ. The length of the CDR3 is 16 residues.